Here is one TCR beta chain with its context. This clone was counted a few times. Its antigen is still unknown. Per-base quality was not reported, and no clone a single base away is much larger than it. These data belong to a study of cytomegalovirus exposure and HLA in healthy donors (dated 2017 in TCRdb). Broadly, across the study: According to an earlier analysis of 450 to 650 of the donors, about 190 million T cells yielded 117 million unique TCR beta sequences and about 300 Gb of sequence data. About 280 gigabases of sequencing data and around 85 million unique TCR sequences made up an early release that covered 640 HLA-typed donors. Of the 350 to 400 genotyped donors, roughly 80% fell in the genetic ancestry cluster associated with self-reported Caucasian donors. The study aimed to test whether cataloging public T cell receptors could reveal signatures of past pathogen exposure. The study profiled the T cell repertoires of hundreds of subjects by immunosequencing and related them to cytomegalovirus serostatus. Besides the first cohort of around 670 subjects, a separate validation cohort made up of around 120 different subjects was used. High-throughput TCR immunosequencing, statistical association of individual TCRs with disease status, and machine learning were combined to predict cytomegalovirus infection status. To study patterns of TCR occurrence, a later analysis re-analyzed previously published TCR beta repertoires from 550 to 800 donors and added high-resolution HLA genotyping. The later analysis used no new phenotypic data to find candidate immune exposures, relying instead on TCR beta sequences and their occurrence across donors. In an earlier analysis of several hundred of the donors, high-throughput TCR beta sequencing was used to judge whether each TCR beta V gene segment behaved as functional or pseudogenic. Donor age, sex, ethnicity and CMV serostatus were compiled together with the repertoire data. Genome-wide SNP genotypes for about 55% of the roughly 670 donors were used in a later genetic analysis, which treated that subset as a discovery cohort. Every discovery cohort repertoire had been produced on one sequencing platform. Class I and class II HLA loci were covered by the typing at four-digit resolution. The number of typed donors differed by locus: about 620-640 for A, B, C, DRB1 and DQB1; 500 to 550 for DQA1; 606 for DPA1; and roughly 450 for DPB1. A handful of DR-DQ haplotypes were handled as single units for association and clustering because linkage in the cohort was strong. Across roughly 420 genotyped donors of the cohort, an average of approximately 220,000 unique TCR beta nucleotide sequences per donor were sequenced, and around 20% of those sequences were non-productive. What the authors observed across the whole study: The presence/absence analyses assumed that sequencing depth was roughly uniform across donors, and that assumption may not be true. In an earlier analysis of 500 to 650 of the donors, most TCR beta V segments appeared in productive rearrangements about 87% or about 30% of the time, broadly matching IMGT annotations. A further reported finding was that TCR beta sequences accurately predicted the HLA-A and HLA-B alleles for most subjects in the first cohort. A cluster of highly shared sequence variants was judged likely to be a technical artifact of the sequencing pipeline. Some IMGT-functional V segments, including TRBV6-2 and TRBV6-3, could not be distinguished by the 87-base-pair reads and were therefore excluded. CMV serostatus was the only immune exposure information available for the cohort. Compared with equally common non-associated chains, HLA-associated TCR beta chains in a later analysis were more clonally expanded and had lower generation probabilities. The authors suggested that the approach could potentially be generalized to other disease states and immunological phenotypes. When HLA alleles, especially DR and DQ, strongly co-occurred, TCR associations were difficult to assign to individual alleles. The cohort was sequenced for TCR beta chains only, and without alpha or paired-chain data the features that could be detected were limited. A total of fewer than 200 TCR beta chains were listed by the study as associated with cytomegalovirus. Linkage disequilibrium might explain the correlated functional status among segregating V segments, but an unknown experimental factor could not be excluded. According to a later analysis, most CMV-associated TCR beta chains appeared to be HLA-restricted, and the HLA associations seemed to be driven largely by CMV exposure. Most TCR sequences were observed very rarely across donors, whereas some public TCRs were present in many individuals. Compared with the approximately 600-donor mean, donors in an Asian-associated ancestry cluster had fewer N-insertions in productive TCRs, according to a later genetic analysis. In a later genetic analysis, a missense DCLRE1C variant was associated with V-gene and J-gene trimming of TCR beta chains, and the association was replicated in an independent cohort. The earlier analysis of around 600 of the donors excluded some 15 rarely observed V segments, including chromosome 9 orphons, because counts were too low. According to a later analysis, parvovirus B19, influenza, CMV and Epstein-Barr virus appeared linked to several top co-occurrence clusters. A few of the identified cytomegalovirus-associated TCR beta chains were confirmed in vitro to be specific for cytomegalovirus antigens. A later analysis associated about 17,000 TCR beta sequences with specific HLA alleles at a false discovery rate of 0.05. In a later analysis, the rate of TCR association differed among HLA loci, with DRB1 alleles having the most associated TCRs and HLA-C alleles having the fewest. Cytomegalovirus status was reported to be diagnosed by the classifier with high specificity and sensitivity in both the original and validation cohorts. Because HLA typing was unavailable for some donors at each locus, only the typed subset was used in association tests.

The library was prepared using the immunoSEQ multiplex PCR assay. The multiplex PCR relied on a mix of 60 forward primers for TCR Vbeta segments and 13 reverse primers for TCR Jbeta segments. Amplification of the CDR3 region of rearranged TCR beta genes was performed with a multiplex PCR assay on genomic DNA. On the Illumina HiSeq System, the amplified TCR beta libraries were sequenced as 87-base-pair reads. On the authors' methods: In a later analysis, tens of millions of unique TCR beta chains were counted across the 650 to 750 repertoires, and approximately 11 million of these chains were shared by at least two donors. To remove PCR and sequencing errors, raw reads were error-corrected and collapsed into unique sequences using a nearest-neighbor algorithm that merged closely related sequences. CDR3 sequences were aligned to IMGT reference sequences to assign V, D and J gene segments. For a sequence to be retained, at least a six-nucleotide match to both a V gene segment and a J gene segment was required. Rearrangements were classified as productive when the CDR3 lacked stop codons and remained in frame with V and J, and all other rearrangements were classified as non-productive. CDR3 was defined by IMGT convention, running from the second conserved V-encoded cysteine to the conserved J-encoded phenylalanine. In an earlier analysis of just under 600 of the donors, sequences lacking an unambiguous match to a single V gene segment were excluded. An earlier analysis of under 750 of the donors called V segments functional above 56.7% productive rearrangements and segregating when the between-donor standard deviation exceeded 5%. To diagnose cytomegalovirus status from the catalog of TCR beta chain sequences, a statistical classification framework was built. In a later analysis, TCR nucleotide sequences were compared against IMGT/GENE-DB human TR gene sequences so that V and J genes could be assigned. The TCRdist pipeline was used in a later analysis to assign CDR3 sequences and most-parsimonious VDJ recombination scenarios. In a later analysis, each TCR beta chain was defined by its CDR3 amino acid sequence together with its V-gene family, and reads without a unique V-gene family were excluded. In a later analysis, around 650 highly shared, low-generation-probability nucleotide sequences were removed to address suspected cross-contamination and a sequencing artifact. For each public chain, a later analysis derived a clonal expansion index from normalized ranks of inferred template counts within each repertoire. A later analysis computed generation probabilities with a VDJ recombination model fitted to out-of-frame rearrangements, and checked the results against IGoR. In a later analysis, TCR-TCR, TCR-HLA and TCR-CMV co-occurrence was scored with hypergeometric tests, and a repertoire-size bias correction was applied to TCR pairs. In a later analysis, false discovery rates were estimated by permuting HLA or CMV assignments 20 times. In a later analysis, co-occurring TCRs were grouped using DBSCAN, with TCRdist sequence similarity added in when clustering inside HLA-allele-positive subsets. Repertoires with fewer than 30,000 or more than 120,000 public chains, plus five repertoires with anomalous nucleotide sharing, were excluded from co-occurrence clustering. In TCRdb, the immuneACCESS table is reduced to in-frame sequences with V and J assigned. These tables do not hold every clone; where another copy was compared, an unresolved V gene accounts for under half, and the others remain unexplained. The DNA was the basis for D and trimming; V, J and clone size are from that table. The sample includes 110,000 to 150,000 clones, with more than 7.5% observed a single time. 1.8% of the sample is in the top ten clones.

The CDR3, from cysteine to phenylalanine, totals 15 residues. The DNA shown is the 45-base CDR3, in frame from base 1. The trim is 4 bases for V and 9 bases for J, with a gap of 19 bases between the germline ends. The germline V gene supplies CDR1 MNHNS and CDR2 SASEGT. The cohort was made up of 650 to 700 healthy bone marrow donors. At the time of sampling, all cohort members were nominally healthy, though unrecorded immune exposures were likely present. The donor was CMV seronegative and belonged to the group of around 400 seronegative cohort members. A peripheral blood sample was provided by each donor, and peripheral blood mononuclear cells were used for TCR beta sequencing. Genomic DNA was extracted from the blood cell samples with the Qiagen DNeasy Blood Extraction Kit.

The material sequenced was PBMCs. The V and J segments used are TRBV6-1 and TRBJ2-1; the D region possibly corresponds to TRBD1 (6 bases align). The sequence was obtained from a man aged 45-60 years in good health and CMV-seronegative. The CDR3 is CASSVNREIVGEQFF. The nucleotide sequence is TGTGCCAGCAGTGTTAACAGGGAGATAGTGGGTGAGCAGTTCTTC.